Sequencing of this TCR beta chain was carried out in a study of shared clonotypes between healthy human individuals (dated by TCRdb to the early 2020s). In terms of the full investigation: A few men and two women, aged 18 to 49 years, made up the cohort. Per donor, leukapheresis produced somewhere between about 0.8 and 9 billion PBMCs. To increase sequencing depth and limit assay-specific biases, different laboratories used diverse techniques to prepare libraries and sequence TCR repertoires. To estimate repertoire size and how much clonotypes are shared between individuals, the study performed deep sequencing of blood TCR repertoires from roughly five healthy adults.

CDR3 length: 16 amino acids, cysteine to phenylalanine. The entry retains the CDR3 DNA only, 48 bases that are in frame from base 1. The germline V gene yields LGHNA for CDR1 and YNFKEQ for CDR2. V loses 3 bases of germline sequence and J loses 6 bases, and the interval between the two ends is 18 bases. Points the paper makes about the study in general: The genetic and exposure-history diversity represented was limited by the small number of donors. Pairwise subsampling led to the expectation that sequencing depth would affect the degree of clonotype sharing among donors. Sampling was restricted to blood, and TCR repertoires in tissues likely differ from the TCR repertoires found in blood.

Using the deep immunoSEQ assay, TCR CDR3 regions were amplified from genomic DNA by multiplex PCR. Genomic DNA extracted from each cell subset was distributed evenly over all wells of several immunoSEQ 96-well plates, and each plate served as one replicate. For unsorted PBMC, each replicate PCR was loaded with approximately 300 ng genomic DNA, equivalent to roughly 31,000 T cell genomes. Ten immunoSEQ deep assay plates were used to sequence the unsorted PBMC genomic DNA. The purified libraries were quantified using a Qubit 3.0 fluorometer, sized with a Bioanalyzer 2100, and then quantified again using the KAPA Library Quantification kit. Every immunoSEQ 96-well plate was sequenced on a dedicated single-read 150-cycle Illumina NextSeq 550 flow cell. In the paper's pipeline: Because the immunoSEQ output held only junctional sequences and lacked quality scores, the filtering could not match the filtering applied to full-length reads. To assign V/J genes and CDR3, sequences were annotated against IMGT germline references using PyIR, a Python wrapper for IgBLAST v1.9. Any read was removed if the V/J assignment was weak (E-value above 1e-6), the CDR3 was missing, or the read contained stop codons, out-of-frame junctions, or ambiguous translated residues. V3J clonotypes were defined by identical inferred V gene, J gene, and CDR3 amino acid sequence. Percentage overlap between repertoires was computed as shared unique clonotypes divided by the size of the smaller repertoire. Repertoire richness was assessed with RTK rarefaction, the Chao1 estimator, and Recon v2.1 estimates of unobserved clonotypes. TCRdb took over this immuneACCESS table, retaining in-frame rearrangements with V and J assigned. Such tables are incomplete; in checked studies, under half of the missing clones stem from an unresolved V gene, and the remainder is unexplained. V, J and clone size are those of that table, while D and trimming were read from the DNA. This sample holds a few hundred thousand clones; roughly four fifths were observed only once. The ten largest clones take up more than 10% of the sample.

The donors were healthy, HIV-negative adults who had no recently reported acute infections or vaccinations. Every donor was a Caucasian adult living in Nashville, Tennessee, USA. For unsorted samples, 75 million to 100 million PBMCs were counted and genomic DNA was extracted with the QIAamp DNA Blood Mini kit. Blood was obtained by leukapheresis, after which PBMCs were separated by Ficoll-Histopaque density gradient centrifugation and cryopreserved in liquid nitrogen vapor phase. Worth noting for this clone: Which antigen it targets is not known. No base quality values were provided; no much bigger clone lies one nucleotide off.

The receptor comes from a middle-aged woman in good health. Some clones in this sample may be carry-over from other donors' samples. The source material was PBMCs. The chain is made from TRBV4-2 and TRBJ1-5, and TRBD1 may be the D gene, going by 6 matching bases. Here is the DNA: TGTGCCAGCAGCCATCCTCGGGACAACCCTTCTCAGCCCCAGCATTTT. This is translated as CASSHPRDNPSQPQHF.